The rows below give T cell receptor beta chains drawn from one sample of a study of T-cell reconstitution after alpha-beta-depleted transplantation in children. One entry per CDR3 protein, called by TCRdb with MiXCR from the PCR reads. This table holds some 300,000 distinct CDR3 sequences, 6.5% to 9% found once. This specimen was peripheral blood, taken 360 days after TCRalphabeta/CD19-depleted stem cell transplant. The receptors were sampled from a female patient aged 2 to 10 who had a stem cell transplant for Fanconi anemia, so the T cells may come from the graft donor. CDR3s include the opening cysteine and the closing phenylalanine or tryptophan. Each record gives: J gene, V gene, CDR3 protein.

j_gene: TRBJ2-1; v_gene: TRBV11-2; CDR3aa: CASSSDRLNEQFF
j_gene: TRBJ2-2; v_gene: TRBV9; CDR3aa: CASMSTSGAGELFF
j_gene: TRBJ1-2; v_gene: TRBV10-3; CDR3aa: CAINDRPLYGYTF
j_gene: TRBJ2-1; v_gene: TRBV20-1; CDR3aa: CSARRAAGGEQFF
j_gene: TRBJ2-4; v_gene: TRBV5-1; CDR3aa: CASSLPLAGGRNIQYF
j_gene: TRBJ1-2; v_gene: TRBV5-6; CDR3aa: CASSLIGQGANYGYTF
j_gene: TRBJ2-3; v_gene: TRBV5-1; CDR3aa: CASSLVVVGIAWDTQYF
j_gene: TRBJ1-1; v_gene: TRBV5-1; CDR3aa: CASSLGPAGRVFTEAFF
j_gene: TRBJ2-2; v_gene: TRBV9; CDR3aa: CASSVGGLTDYTGELFF
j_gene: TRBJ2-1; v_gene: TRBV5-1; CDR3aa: CASSDASSYNEQFF
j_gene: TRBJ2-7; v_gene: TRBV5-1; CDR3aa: CASRNGGSQDEQYF
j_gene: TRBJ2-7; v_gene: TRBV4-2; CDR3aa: CASSQSGLAGGYPYEQYF